This record covers a single TCR beta chain. Its antigen is unknown. The V gene lost 0 bases and the J gene lost 0 bases, with 3 bases spanning the gap. CDR1 and CDR2 (germline): KGHSH, LQKENI. CDR3 size: 15 residues. The entry originates in a study of cytomegalovirus exposure and HLA in healthy donors. Whole-study context: It was reported in a later analysis that the 95 to 150 validation repertoires used the same platform as the approximately 620 first-cohort repertoires.

Findings and limits, study-wide: Reports showed the classifier diagnosing cytomegalovirus status with high specificity and sensitivity. The authors enumerated 150 to 200 TCR beta chains as linked to cytomegalovirus. In vitro testing confirmed a few CMV-associated chains as specific for CMV antigens.

The method was immunoSEQ multiplex PCR; TCRdb's version includes in-frame clones alone and lacks a portion of them. Among roughly 330,000 clones listed, roughly 87% were seen once. This clonotype was obtained from a woman under 40 in good health and CMV-seropositive. Sequencing input: PBMCs. This chain uses TRBV18 with TRBJ2-6; D is unclear. CDR3 nucleotide sequence: TGTGCCAGCTCACCACCGAACTCTGGGGCCAACGTCCTGACTTTC. Its protein product is CASSPPNSGANVLTF.